Described below is a single T cell receptor (beta chain) sequence and its context. The assay was immunoSEQ multiplex PCR, and TCRdb's table has in-frame clones only and misses some. The table includes 220,000 or so clones, roughly 90% detected once. V was shortened by 4 bases and J by 0 bases, with 12 bases between the two germline ends. This CDR3 has 16 amino acids. CDR1 is LNHDA, CDR2 SQIVND, per germline (reference sequence). The sample comes from a study of blood T cell repertoires in COVID-19. Sample: peripheral blood. The receptor was derived from a man between 60 and 70 years old who had recovered from COVID-19. The chain carries TRBV19 and TRBJ2-2, with unresolved D. The CDR3: CASSTVGKANTGELFF. The CDR3 DNA sequence: TGTGCCAGTAGTACCGTGGGCAAGGCGAACACCGGGGAGCTGTTTTTT. Using reference TRBV19 and TRBJ2-2 for the parts outside the CDR3, the full variable domain is DGGITQSPKYLFRKEGQNVTLSCEQNLNHDAMYWYRQDPGQGLRLIYYSQIVNDFQKGDIAEGYSVSREKKESFPLTVTSAQKNPTAFYLCASSTVGKANTGELFFGEGSRLTVL.